This entry is about one T cell receptor (beta chain). This sample is part of a study of cytomegalovirus exposure and HLA in healthy donors. The PCR used 60 Vbeta and 13 Jbeta primers. TCRdb's copy holds only in-frame clones and misses some; the assay was immunoSEQ multiplex PCR. There are approximately 210,000 clones in the sample; 70% to 80% occur only once, and 1.5% to 2% lies in the top ten. This CDR3 has 13 amino acids. Germline lookup yields CDR1 SQVTM and CDR2 ANQGSEA. Trimming removed 7 bases from V and 11 bases from J; junction bases left unmatched: 11. The sequence was obtained from a woman aged 45-65 years in good health and CMV-seronegative. Material: PBMCs. This chain uses TRBV29-1 with TRBJ1-1; 12 nucleotides agree with TRBD1. CDR3 residues: CSAGDRGRRDAFF. The CDR3 nucleotides read TGCAGCGCGGGGGACAGGGGGCGTCGGGATGCTTTCTTT.